This TCR beta chain emerged from a study of cytomegalovirus exposure and HLA in healthy donors. Whole-study results and caveats: V- and J-gene trimming in TCR beta was tied to a missense DCLRE1C variant by an analysis performed later.

The CDR3 spans 13 residues. V gave up 4 bases and J gave up 3 bases, with 10 bases separating them. The germline V gene encodes CDR1 SGDLS and CDR2 YYNGEE. It was with 60 Vbeta and 13 Jbeta primers that the PCR ran. Data came from immunoSEQ multiplex PCR; TCRdb stores just in-frame clones and leaves some out. The sample shows 150,000 or so clones, roughly four fifths of them seen only once. As regards this clone: The antigen is undetermined.

This TCR was sampled from a woman aged 40-49 years in good health and CMV-seronegative. The sequencing input was PBMCs. This sequence joins TRBV9 and TRBJ1-2; a weak D match, TRBD1 (5 bases). In DNA, the CDR3 is TGTGCCAGCAGCTCAGGGCCTGACTATGGCTACACCTTC. As protein: CASSSGPDYGYTF.